This T cell receptor (beta chain) came from a study of tumor-infiltrating T cells and Merkel cell polyomavirus. Study information: The study examined CD8+ T cells specific for the Merkel cell polyomavirus KLL epitope. Follow-up lasted a median about 3 years (range about 1.1–6.0 years).

Every patient's tumor was robustly positive for Merkel cell polyomavirus Large T antigen on immunohistochemistry. Blood and/or cultured TIL held KLL-tetramer+ cells above 0.04% of CD8+ cells. The median patient age was 65 (range about 50 to 85); all Caucasian. The junction had 15 bases not matched to a gene; V was cut back by 2 bases and J by 3 bases. Germline V CDR1 and CDR2: SGHNT, YYREEE (reference sequence). The CDR3 runs to 18 residues. Repertoires were generated with immunoSEQ multiplex PCR, while TCRdb's copy carries only in-frame clones and drops some. The data hold 24,000 or so clones, with 70% to 90% observed a single time.

Material for sequencing was lymph node tissue. The chain has TRBV5-4 and TRBJ2-7, with 9 bases that match TRBD2. This TCR was sampled from a man aged 45 to 65 with Merkel cell carcinoma. The CDR3 protein is CASSFSDRAGGPNYEQYF. Written as DNA, the CDR3 is TGTGCCAGCAGCTTCTCCGACAGAGCGGGGGGCCCCAACTACGAGCAGTACTTC.